The clone carrying this T cell receptor beta chain was counted between two and nine times. Its cognate antigen is unknown. These data come from a study of beta chain features in type 1 diabetes. Overall study results and limits: The naive, central memory and Treg TCRB repertoires of patients appeared to be more similar to one another than those of healthy donors. Significant though moderate, a shortening of TCRB CDR3s appeared in all four CD4+ subsets of Type 1 diabetes patients.

V was cut by 7 bases and J by 0 bases, with 9 bases left in between. Germline lookup yields CDR1 LNHDA and CDR2 SQIVND (reference sequence). This CDR3 spans 13 amino acids. Every single donor gave one heparinised blood draw, and these averaged roughly 120 mL. Post-sort purity exceeded 95% for all sorted populations. The entirety of the isolated RNA underwent reverse transcription, so expressed TCRB transcripts were sequenced. Some clones are missing from TCRdb's copy, which holds only in-frame ones; the method was immunoSEQ multiplex PCR. The table lists about 340,000 clones, approximately 10% of them singletons.

The TCR was taken from a man aged 25 to 40 with type 1 diabetes. The material sequenced was central memory CD4+ T cells from blood. The gene calls are TRBV19 and TRBJ2-5; the D gene is possibly TRBD2 (6 bases). CDR3 protein: CASKRDYQETQYF. The CDR3, as DNA: TGTGCCAGTAAAAGGGACTACCAAGAGACCCAGTACTTC.